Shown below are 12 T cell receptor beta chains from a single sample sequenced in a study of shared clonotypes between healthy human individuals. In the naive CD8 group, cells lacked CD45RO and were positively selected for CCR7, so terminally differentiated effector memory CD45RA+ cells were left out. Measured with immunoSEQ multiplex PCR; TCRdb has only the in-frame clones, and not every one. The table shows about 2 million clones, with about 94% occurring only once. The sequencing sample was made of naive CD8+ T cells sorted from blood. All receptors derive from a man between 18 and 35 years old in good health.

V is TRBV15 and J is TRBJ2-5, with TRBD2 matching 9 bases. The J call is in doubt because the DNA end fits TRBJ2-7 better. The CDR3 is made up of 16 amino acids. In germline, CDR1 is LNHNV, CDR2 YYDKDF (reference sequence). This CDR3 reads CATSTTFAGLAHEQYF. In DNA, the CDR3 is TGTGCCACCAGCACAACCTTCGCGGGACTAGCCCACGAGCAGTACTTC.

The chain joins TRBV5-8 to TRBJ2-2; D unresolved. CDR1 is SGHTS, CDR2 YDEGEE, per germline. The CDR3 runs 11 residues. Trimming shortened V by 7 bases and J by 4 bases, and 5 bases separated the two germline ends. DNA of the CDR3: TGTGCCAGCTGGGGCACCGGGGAGCTGTTTTTT. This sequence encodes CASWGTGELFF. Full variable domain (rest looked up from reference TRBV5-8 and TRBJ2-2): EAGVTQSPTHLIKTRGQQATLRCSPISGHTSVYWYQQALGLGLQFLLWYDEGEERNRGNFPPRFSGRQFPNYSSELNVNALELEDSALYLCASWGTGELFFGEGSRLTVL.

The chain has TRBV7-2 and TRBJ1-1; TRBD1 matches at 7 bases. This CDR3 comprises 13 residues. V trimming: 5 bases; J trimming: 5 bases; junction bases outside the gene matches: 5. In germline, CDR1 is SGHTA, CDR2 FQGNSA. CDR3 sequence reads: CASSRYRGTEAFF. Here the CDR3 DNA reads TGTGCCAGCAGCAGATACAGGGGTACTGAAGCTTTCTTT.

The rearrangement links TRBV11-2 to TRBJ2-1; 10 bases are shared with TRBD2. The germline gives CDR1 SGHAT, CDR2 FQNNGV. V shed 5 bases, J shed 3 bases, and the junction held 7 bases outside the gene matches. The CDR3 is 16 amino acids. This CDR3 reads CASSDRTSGGYNEQFF. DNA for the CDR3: TGTGCCAGCAGCGACCGGACTAGCGGCGGCTACAATGAGCAGTTCTTC. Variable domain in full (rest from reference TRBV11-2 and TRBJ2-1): EAGVAQSPRYKIIEKRQSVAFWCNPISGHATLYWYQQILGQGPKLLIQFQNNGVVDDSQLPKDRFSAERLKGVDSTLKIQPAKLEDSAVYLCASSDRTSGGYNEQFFGPGTRLTVL.

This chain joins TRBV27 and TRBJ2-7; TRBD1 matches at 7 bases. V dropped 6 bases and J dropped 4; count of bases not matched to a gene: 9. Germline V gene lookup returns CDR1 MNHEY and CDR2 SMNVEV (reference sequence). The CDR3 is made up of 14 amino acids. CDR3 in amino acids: CASRTGATVYEQYF. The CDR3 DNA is TGTGCCAGCAGAACAGGGGCCACCGTTTACGAGCAGTACTTC.

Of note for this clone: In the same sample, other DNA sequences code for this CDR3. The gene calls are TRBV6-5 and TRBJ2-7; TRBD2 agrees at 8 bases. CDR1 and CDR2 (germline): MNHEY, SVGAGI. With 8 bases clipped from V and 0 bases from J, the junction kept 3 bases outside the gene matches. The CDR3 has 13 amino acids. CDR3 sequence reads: CASGSGSSYEQYF. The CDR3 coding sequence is TGTGCCAGCGGAAGCGGGAGCTCCTACGAGCAGTACTTC.

The CDR3 DNA sequence: TGTGCCAGCAGTTACGTTAGCGGGGGAGCCTACGAGCAGTACTTC. Amino acids: CASSYVSGGAYEQYF. The J gene is TRBJ2-7, the V gene TRBV6-6; 9 positions agree with TRBD2. CDR1 and CDR2 (germline): MNHNY, SVGAGI (reference sequence). Trimming removed 2 bases from V and 2 bases from J; junction bases left unmatched: 4. The CDR3 contains 15 residues.

CDR3 region: CASSIGQGNTGELFF. CDR3 coding DNA: TGCGCCAGCAGCATCGGACAGGGAAACACCGGGGAGCTGTTTTTT. The rearrangement joins TRBV5-1 to TRBJ2-2; TRBD1 matches at 8 bases. Germline V gene sequence: CDR1 SGHRS, CDR2 YFSETQ. With 4 bases clipped from V and 2 bases from J, the junction kept 4 bases outside the gene matches. The CDR3 has 15 amino acids. The full variable domain, rest sourced from reference TRBV5-1 and TRBJ2-2, is KAGVTQTPRYLIKTRGQQVTLSCSPISGHRSVSWYQQTPGQGLQFLFEYFSETQRNKGNFPGRFSGRQFSNSRSEMNVSTLELGDSALYLCASSIGQGNTGELFFGEGSRLTVL.

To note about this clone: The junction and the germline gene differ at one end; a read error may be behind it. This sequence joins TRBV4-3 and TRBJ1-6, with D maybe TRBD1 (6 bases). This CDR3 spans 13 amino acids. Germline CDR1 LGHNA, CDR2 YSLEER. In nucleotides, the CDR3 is TGCGCCAGCAGCCAAGTTGAACTGACAGGTTTAACCTTT. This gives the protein CASSQVELTGLTF.

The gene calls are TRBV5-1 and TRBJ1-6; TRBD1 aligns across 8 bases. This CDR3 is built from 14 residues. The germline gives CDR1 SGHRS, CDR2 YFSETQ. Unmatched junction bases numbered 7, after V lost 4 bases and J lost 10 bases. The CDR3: CASSLQGAGSPLHF. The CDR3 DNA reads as TGCGCCAGCAGCCTCCAGGGGGCAGGGTCACCCCTCCACTTT.

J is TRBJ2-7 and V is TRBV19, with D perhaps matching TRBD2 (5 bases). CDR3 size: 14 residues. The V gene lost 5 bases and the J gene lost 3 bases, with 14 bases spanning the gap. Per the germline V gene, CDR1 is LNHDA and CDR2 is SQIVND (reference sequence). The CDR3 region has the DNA TGTGCCAGTAGTGCGCCCGAGGGCTACTACGAGCAGTACTTC. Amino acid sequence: CASSAPEGYYEQYF.

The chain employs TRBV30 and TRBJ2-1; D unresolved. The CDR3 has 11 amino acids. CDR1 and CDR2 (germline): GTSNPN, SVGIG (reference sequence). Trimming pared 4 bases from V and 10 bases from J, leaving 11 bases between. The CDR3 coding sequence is TGTGCCTGGACAGCGATCGACGAGCAGTTCTTC. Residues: CAWTAIDEQFF.